This TCR beta chain derives from a study of T-cell reconstitution after alpha-beta-depleted transplantation in children. Using unique molecular identifiers, the investigators prepared the TCRbeta library. TCRdb itself ran the PCR reads through MiXCR, one entry per CDR3 protein. Of about 170,000 distinct CDR3 sequences listed, more than 9.5% are singletons. Many counts were recorded for this clonotype. Its antigen is unknown. With V trimmed by 3 bases and J by 4 bases, 2 bases remained unmatched. Germline V gene lookup returns CDR1 DFQATT and CDR2 SNEGSKA (reference sequence). The CDR3 extends over 14 amino acids. The study, taken as a whole, reports: At the one-year point after transplant, T-cell counts and TCRbeta diversity were found to come mostly from T cells that had been newly produced. As was reported, about two months after transplant, alpha-beta T cells came from several hundred expanded graft clones.

V and J are TRBV20-1 and TRBJ2-2; 10 positions match TRBD1. Source: PBMCs, taken before TCRalphabeta/CD19-depleted stem cell transplant. The sequence derives from a boy aged 2-15 years with acute myeloid leukemia, due to receive a stem cell transplant. The CDR3 nucleotides read TGCAGTGCTAGGACAGGGGGCCTCACCGGGGAGCTGTTTTTT. Translating it yields CSARTGGLTGELFF.